The next 7 T cell receptor beta chains were all read from a single sample in a study of cytomegalovirus exposure and HLA in healthy donors. The PCR made use of 60 Vbeta and 13 Jbeta primers. Only in-frame clones appear in the TCRdb table, and some are missing; sequencing was by immunoSEQ multiplex PCR. The table includes some 150,000 clones, about 80% detected once. Sequencing used PBMCs. Every receptor here comes from a man in his forties in good health and CMV-seropositive.

The CDR3 region has the DNA TGTGCCAGCAGCAAGGAGCTGAGGACAGGGGCCTATGGCTACACCTTC. Translating it yields CASSKELRTGAYGYTF. This chain uses TRBV21-1 with TRBJ1-2; the D call TRBD1 from the table was never checked on the DNA. TRBV21-1 is designated a pseudogene. There are 16 residues in the CDR3.

In nucleotides, the CDR3 is TGTGCCAGCATCGCAGGTCTCGGTTGGAACACCATATATTTT. As protein: CASIAGLGWNTIYF. This rearrangement joins TRBV2 to TRBJ1-3; no clear D. CDR1 and CDR2 (germline): SNHLY, FYNNEI. Trimming removed 7 bases at V and 7 bases at J, with 17 bases between. The CDR3 extends over 14 amino acids.

The V gene is TRBV14, the J gene TRBJ2-1, with 11 bases matching TRBD2. V lost 3 bases to trimming and J lost 0 bases; unmatched junction nucleotides: 7. The CDR3 consists of 18 residues. The germline gives CDR1 SGHDN, CDR2 FVKESK. The CDR3: CASSQGLADFRSYNEQFF. The CDR3 DNA is TGTGCCAGCAGCCAGGGACTAGCGGACTTCCGCTCCTACAATGAGCAGTTCTTC.

This chain links TRBV28 with TRBJ2-6, with TRBD1 as a possible D gene (6 bases). The CDR3 has 17 amino acids. Germline CDR1 MDHEN, CDR2 SYDVKM. Trimming cost V 6 bases and J 0 bases, with 15 bases left between them. The chain's CDR3 is CASRGTSGTSGANVLTF. The CDR3 DNA reads TGTGCCAGCAGGGGGACATCTGGGACCTCTGGGGCCAACGTCCTGACTTTC.

V gene TRBV29-1 combines with J gene TRBJ2-3; 11 nucleotides align to TRBD2. V lost 3 bases, J lost 3 bases, and 5 bases stayed unmatched. This CDR3 comprises 15 residues. Germline assignment: CDR1 SQVTM and CDR2 ANQGSEA. The CDR3 is CSVEYLAGGTDTQYF. As DNA, the CDR3 is TGCAGCGTTGAGTACCTAGCGGGAGGTACAGATACGCAGTATTTT.

The chain links TRBV6-6 to TRBJ1-2, with a weak D call TRBD1 (6 bases). The CDR3 contains 13 residues. Trimming stripped 4 bases from V and 7 bases from J, with 13 bases between. Germline assignment: CDR1 MNHNY and CDR2 SVGAGI (reference sequence). CDR3 protein: CASSWRGGSGYTF. DNA of the CDR3: TGTGCCAGCAGTTGGAGGGGGGGTAGTGGCTACACCTTC.

The rearrangement uses TRBV10-1 and TRBJ2-5; 10 bases are a match to TRBD2. Unmatched junction bases numbered 5, after V lost 8 bases and J lost 5 bases. The CDR3 covers 13 residues. Germline V CDR1 and CDR2: WNHNN, SYGVQD (reference sequence). CDR3 in DNA: TGCGCCAGCTCCAGCGGGAGGGTGGAGACCCAGTACTTC. Its translation: CASSSGRVETQYF.